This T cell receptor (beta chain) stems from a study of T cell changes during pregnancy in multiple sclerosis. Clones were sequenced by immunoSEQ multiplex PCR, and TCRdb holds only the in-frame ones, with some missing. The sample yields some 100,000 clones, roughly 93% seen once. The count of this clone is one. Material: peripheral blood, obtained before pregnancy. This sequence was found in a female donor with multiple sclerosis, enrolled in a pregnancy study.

The CDR3 sequence: CASQREGLPGELFF. The CDR3 DNA sequence: TGTGCCAGTCAGCGGGAGGGCCTCCCCGGGGAGCTGTTTTTT. This rearrangement joins TRBV2 to TRBJ2-2; 10 bases fit TRBD2. The CDR3 spans 14 residues. The junction had 7 bases not matched to a gene; V was cut back by 9 bases and J by 6 bases. Germline V gene lookup returns CDR1 SNHLY and CDR2 FYNNEI.